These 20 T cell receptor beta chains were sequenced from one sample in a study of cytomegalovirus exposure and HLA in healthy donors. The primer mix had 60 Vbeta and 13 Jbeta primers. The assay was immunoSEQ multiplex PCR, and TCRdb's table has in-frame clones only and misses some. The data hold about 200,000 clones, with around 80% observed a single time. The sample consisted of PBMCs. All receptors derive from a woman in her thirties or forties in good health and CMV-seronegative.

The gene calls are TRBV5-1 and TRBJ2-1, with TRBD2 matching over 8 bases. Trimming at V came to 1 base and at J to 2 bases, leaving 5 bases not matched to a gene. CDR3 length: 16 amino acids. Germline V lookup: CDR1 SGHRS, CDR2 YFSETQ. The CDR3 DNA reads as TGCGCCAGCAGCTTGTGGGCGGGAGGAACCTACAATGAGCAGTTCTTC. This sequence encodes CASSLWAGGTYNEQFF.

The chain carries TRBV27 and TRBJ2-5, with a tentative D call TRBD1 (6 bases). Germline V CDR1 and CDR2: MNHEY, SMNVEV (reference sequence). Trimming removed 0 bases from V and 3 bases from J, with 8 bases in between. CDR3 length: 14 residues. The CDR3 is CASSLSAGEETQYF. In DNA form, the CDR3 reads TGTGCCAGCAGTTTATCAGCAGGGGAAGAGACCCAGTACTTC.

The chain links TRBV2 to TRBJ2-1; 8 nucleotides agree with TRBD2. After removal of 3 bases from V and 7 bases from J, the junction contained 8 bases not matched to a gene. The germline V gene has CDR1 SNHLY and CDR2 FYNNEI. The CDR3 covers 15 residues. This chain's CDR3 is CASSDGLAKVNEQFF. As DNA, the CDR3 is TGTGCCAGCAGTGATGGACTAGCAAAAGTGAATGAGCAGTTCTTC. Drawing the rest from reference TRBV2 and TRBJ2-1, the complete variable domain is EPEVTQTPSHQVTQMGQEVILRCVPISNHLYFYWYRQILGQKVEFLVSFYNNEISEKSEIFDDQFSVERPDGSNFTLKIRSTKLEDSAMYFCASSDGLAKVNEQFFGPGTRLTVL.

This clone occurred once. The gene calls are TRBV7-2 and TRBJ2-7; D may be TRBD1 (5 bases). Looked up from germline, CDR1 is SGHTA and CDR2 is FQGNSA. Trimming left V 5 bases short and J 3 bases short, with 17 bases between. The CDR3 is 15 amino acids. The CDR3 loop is CASSPQSGIIYEQYF. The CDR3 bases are TGTGCCAGCAGCCCACAATCAGGGATTATCTACGAGCAGTACTTC.

The CDR3, as DNA: TGTGCCAGCAGTGCCACCGGGACAGGGAGTCGCGAGCAGTACGTC. This translates into CASSATGTGSREQYV. The V gene is TRBV27, the J gene TRBJ2-7, with 9 bases matching TRBD1. CDR3 length equals 15 residues. Germline CDR1 reads MNHEY; CDR2 reads SMNVEV (reference sequence). V dropped 5 bases and J dropped 6; count of bases not matched to a gene: 11.

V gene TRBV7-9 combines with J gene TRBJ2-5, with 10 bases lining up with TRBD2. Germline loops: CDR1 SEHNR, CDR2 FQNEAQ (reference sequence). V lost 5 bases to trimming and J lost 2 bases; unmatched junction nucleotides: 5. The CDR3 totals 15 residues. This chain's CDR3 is CASSAGTSAQETQYF. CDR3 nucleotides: TGTGCCAGCAGCGCCGGGACTAGCGCTCAAGAGACCCAGTACTTC.

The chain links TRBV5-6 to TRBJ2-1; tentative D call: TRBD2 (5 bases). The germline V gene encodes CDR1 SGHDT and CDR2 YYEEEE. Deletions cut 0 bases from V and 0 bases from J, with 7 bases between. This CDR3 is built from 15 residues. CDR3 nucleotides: TGTGCCAGCAGCTTGGGAGGGAGCTCCTACAATGAGCAGTTCTTC. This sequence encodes CASSLGGSSYNEQFF.

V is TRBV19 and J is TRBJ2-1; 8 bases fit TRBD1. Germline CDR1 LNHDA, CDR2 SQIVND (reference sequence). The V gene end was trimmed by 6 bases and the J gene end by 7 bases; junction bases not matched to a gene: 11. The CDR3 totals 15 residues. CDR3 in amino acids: CASRPDRVIGNEQFF. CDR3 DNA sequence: TGTGCCAGTAGACCGGACAGGGTAATAGGGAATGAGCAGTTCTTC.

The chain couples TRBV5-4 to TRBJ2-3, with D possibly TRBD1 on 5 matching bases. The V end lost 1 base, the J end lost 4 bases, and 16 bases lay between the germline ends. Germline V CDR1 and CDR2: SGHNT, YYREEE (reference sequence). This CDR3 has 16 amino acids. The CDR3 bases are TGTGCCAGCAGCTTGTATGGGTCAGGGATCCCAGATACGCAGTATTTT. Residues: CASSLYGSGIPDTQYF. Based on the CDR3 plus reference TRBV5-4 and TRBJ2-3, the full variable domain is ETGVTQSPTHLIKTRGQQVTLRCSSQSGHNTVSWYQQALGQGPQFIFQYYREEENGRGNFPPRFSGLQFPNYSSELNVNALELDDSALYLCASSLYGSGIPDTQYFGPGTRLTVL.

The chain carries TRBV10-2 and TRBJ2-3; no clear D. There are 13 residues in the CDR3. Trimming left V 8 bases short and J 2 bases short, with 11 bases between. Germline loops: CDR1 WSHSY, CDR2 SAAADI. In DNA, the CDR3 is TGCGCCAGCGTTGAGGAGAACACAGATACGCAGTATTTT. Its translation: CASVEENTDTQYF.

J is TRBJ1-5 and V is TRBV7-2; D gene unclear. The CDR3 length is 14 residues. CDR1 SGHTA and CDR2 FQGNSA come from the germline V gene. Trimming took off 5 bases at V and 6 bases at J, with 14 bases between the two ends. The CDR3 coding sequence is TGTGCCAGCAGCATATCGGGAGGCGGTCAGCCCCAGCATTTT. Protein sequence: CASSISGGGQPQHF.

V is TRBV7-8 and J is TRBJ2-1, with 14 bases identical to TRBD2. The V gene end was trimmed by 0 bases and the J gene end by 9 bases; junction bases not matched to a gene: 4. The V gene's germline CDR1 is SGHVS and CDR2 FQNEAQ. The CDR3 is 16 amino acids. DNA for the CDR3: TGTGCCAGCAGCTTAGCTGGGACTAGCGGGAGAGCTGAGCAGTTCTTC. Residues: CASSLAGTSGRAEQFF. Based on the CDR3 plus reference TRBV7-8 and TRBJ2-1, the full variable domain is GAGVSQSPRYKVAKRGQDVALRCDPISGHVSLFWYQQALGQGPEFLTYFQNEAQLDKSGLPSDRFFAERPEGSVSTLKIQRTQQEDSAVYLCASSLAGTSGRAEQFFGPGTRLTVL.

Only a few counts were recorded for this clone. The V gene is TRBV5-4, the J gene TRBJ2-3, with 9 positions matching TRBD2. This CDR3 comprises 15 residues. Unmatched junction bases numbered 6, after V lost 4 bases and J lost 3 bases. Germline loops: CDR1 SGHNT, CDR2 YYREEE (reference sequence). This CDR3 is CASSVQRGVTDTQYF. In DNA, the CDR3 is TGTGCCAGCAGCGTACAGCGGGGGGTGACAGATACGCAGTATTTT.

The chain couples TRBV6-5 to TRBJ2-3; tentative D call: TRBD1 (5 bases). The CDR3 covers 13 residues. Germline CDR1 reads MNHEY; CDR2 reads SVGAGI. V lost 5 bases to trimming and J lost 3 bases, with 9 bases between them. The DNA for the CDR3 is TGTGCCAGCAGTAACCGACAGACAGATACGCAGTATTTT. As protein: CASSNRQTDTQYF.

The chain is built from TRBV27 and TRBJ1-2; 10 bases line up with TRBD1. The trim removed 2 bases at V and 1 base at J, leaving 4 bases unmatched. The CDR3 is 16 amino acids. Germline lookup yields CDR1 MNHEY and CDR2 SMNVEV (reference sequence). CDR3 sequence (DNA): TGTGCCAGCAGTTTACTTGGGACAGGGGATAACTATGGCTACACCTTC. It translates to CASSLLGTGDNYGYTF.

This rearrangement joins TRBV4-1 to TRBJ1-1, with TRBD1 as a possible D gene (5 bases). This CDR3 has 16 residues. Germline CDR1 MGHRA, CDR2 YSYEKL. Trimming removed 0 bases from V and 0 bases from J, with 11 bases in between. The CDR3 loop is CASSQEGAGMNTEAFF. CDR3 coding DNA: TGCGCCAGCAGCCAAGAAGGGGCAGGTATGAACACTGAAGCTTTCTTT.

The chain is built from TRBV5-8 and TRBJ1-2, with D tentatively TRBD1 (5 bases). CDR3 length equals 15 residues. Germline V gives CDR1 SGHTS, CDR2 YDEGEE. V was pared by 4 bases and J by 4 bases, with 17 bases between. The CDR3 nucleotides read TGTGCCAGCAGCCTCCGAAGTAGGCAGGGCTATGGCTACACCTTC. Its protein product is CASSLRSRQGYGYTF. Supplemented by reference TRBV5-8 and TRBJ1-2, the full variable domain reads EAGVTQSPTHLIKTRGQQATLRCSPISGHTSVYWYQQALGLGLQFLLWYDEGEERNRGNFPPRFSGRQFPNYSSELNVNALELEDSALYLCASSLRSRQGYGYTFGSGTRLTVV.

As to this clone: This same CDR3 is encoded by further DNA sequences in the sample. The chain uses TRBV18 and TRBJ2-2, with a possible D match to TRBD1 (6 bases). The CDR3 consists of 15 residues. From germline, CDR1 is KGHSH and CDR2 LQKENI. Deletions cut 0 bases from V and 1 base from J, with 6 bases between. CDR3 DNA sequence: TGTGCCAGCTCACCACCGACAGGGAACACCGGGGAGCTGTTTTTT. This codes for CASSPPTGNTGELFF.

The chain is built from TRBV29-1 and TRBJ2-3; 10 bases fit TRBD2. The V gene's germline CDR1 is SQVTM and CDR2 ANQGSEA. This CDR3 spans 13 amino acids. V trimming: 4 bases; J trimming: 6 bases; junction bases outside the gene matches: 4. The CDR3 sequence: CSVGVAGGDTQYF. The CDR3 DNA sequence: TGCAGCGTTGGGGTAGCGGGAGGCGATACGCAGTATTTT.

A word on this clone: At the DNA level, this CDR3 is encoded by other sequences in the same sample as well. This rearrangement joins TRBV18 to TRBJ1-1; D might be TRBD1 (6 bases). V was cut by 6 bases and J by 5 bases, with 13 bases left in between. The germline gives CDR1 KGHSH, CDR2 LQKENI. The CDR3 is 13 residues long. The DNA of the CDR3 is TGTGCCAGCTCGCCCCGACAGGATACTGAAGCTTTCTTT. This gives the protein CASSPRQDTEAFF.